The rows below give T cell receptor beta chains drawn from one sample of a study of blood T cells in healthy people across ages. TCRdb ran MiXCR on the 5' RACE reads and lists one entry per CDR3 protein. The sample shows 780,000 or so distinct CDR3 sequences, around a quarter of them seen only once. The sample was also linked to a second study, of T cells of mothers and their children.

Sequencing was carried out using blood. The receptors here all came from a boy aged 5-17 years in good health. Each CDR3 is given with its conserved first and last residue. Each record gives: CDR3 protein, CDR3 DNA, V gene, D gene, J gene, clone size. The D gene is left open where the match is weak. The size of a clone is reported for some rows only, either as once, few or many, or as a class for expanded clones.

CASSFYAILTAETQYF TGTGCCAGCAGCTTTTATGCTATATTGACAGCCGAGACCCAGTACTTC TRBV5-6 . TRBJ2-5 few
CASSPYSGQGTETQYF TGTGCCAGCAGCCCGTATTCAGGACAGGGGACGGAGACCCAGTACTTC TRBV12-3/TRBV12-4 TRBD1 TRBJ2-5 few
CSARVSENTEAFF TGCAGTGCTAGAGTATCGGAGAACACTGAAGCTTTCTTT TRBV20-1 . TRBJ1-1 few
CASSFVGGVQFF TGTGCCAGCAGTTTTGTGGGTGGTGTGCAGTTCTTC TRBV12-3/TRBV12-4 . TRBJ2-1 .
CSARLQINQPQHF TGCAGTGCTAGGCTACAGATCAATCAGCCCCAGCATTTT TRBV20-1 . TRBJ1-5 .
CASSQVTVGGRGSYGYTF TGTGCCAGCAGCCAAGTCACAGTCGGGGGGAGAGGTTCCTATGGCTACACCTTC TRBV3-1 . TRBJ1-2 .
CSVEPAGRTGYTF TGCAGCGTTGAACCTGCGGGTCGCACTGGCTACACCTTC TRBV29-1 . TRBJ1-2 .
CSVEEGEGTQYF TGCAGCGTTGAAGAGGGGGAAGGGACCCAGTACTTC TRBV29-1 . TRBJ2-5 .
CASSKRGNVGQETQYF TGTGCCAGTAGTAAACGGGGGAATGTGGGCCAAGAGACCCAGTACTTC TRBV19 . TRBJ2-5 few
CASILSVTAGNTIYF TGTGCCAGCATTCTCTCGGTTACGGCTGGAAACACCATATATTTT TRBV6-6 . TRBJ1-3 once
CASSSYSRQGNQPQHF TGTGCCAGCAGTTCCTACTCCCGACAGGGGAATCAGCCCCAGCATTTT TRBV6-2/TRBV6-3 TRBD1 TRBJ1-5 few
CASSSTWEWGNNEQFF TGTGCCAGCAGTTCCACCTGGGAGTGGGGCAACAATGAGCAGTTCTTC TRBV7-9 . TRBJ2-1 .
CASSLAGQGINEQYF TGTGCCAGCAGTTTGGCGGGACAGGGGATAAACGAGCAGTACTTC TRBV27 TRBD1 TRBJ2-7 few
CASSDLGATGLETQYF TGTGCCAGCAGTGACCTTGGGGCTACGGGGTTGGAGACCCAGTACTTC TRBV25-1 . TRBJ2-5 .
CASRATGSNTGELFF TGTGCCAGCAGGGCGACAGGCTCGAACACCGGGGAGCTGTTTTTT TRBV6-1 . TRBJ2-2 few
CASSQDLLKGATSVHEQFF TGTGCCAGCAGCCAAGATCTTTTAAAGGGGGCGACTAGTGTCCATGAGCAGTTCTTC TRBV4-2 . TRBJ2-1 few
CASTNEQVPLYGYTF TGTGCCAGCACCAACGAACAAGTCCCCCTGTATGGCTACACCTTC TRBV7-9 . TRBJ1-2 .
CASSSTGVRSPLHF TGTGCCAGCAGCTCGACAGGGGTGCGTTCACCCCTCCACTTT TRBV7-9 TRBD1 TRBJ1-6 .
CASSMGTVDNYGYTF TGCGCCAGCAGTATGGGGACGGTTGATAACTATGGCTACACCTTC TRBV5-1 . TRBJ1-2 few
CASSESGRSYGYTF TGTGCCAGCAGTGAATCCGGCAGGTCCTATGGCTACACCTTC TRBV25-1 . TRBJ1-2 few
CASSSLSRSGDLEKLFF TGTGCCAGCAGTTCTTTAAGTCGATCGGGGGACCTTGAAAAACTGTTTTTT TRBV6-5 . TRBJ1-4 .
CASAHSRTPGANVLTF TGTGCCAGCGCCCATAGCCGTACGCCTGGGGCCAACGTCCTGACTTTC TRBV6-2/TRBV6-3 . TRBJ2-6 few
CASSIRGGTGNEKLFF TGTGCCAGCAGCATTAGGGGCGGGACAGGGAATGAAAAACTGTTTTTT TRBV12-3/TRBV12-4 TRBD1 TRBJ1-4 few
CASSQVLGANQPQHF TGCGCCAGCAGCCAAGTCCTAGGGGCCAATCAGCCCCAGCATTTT TRBV4-3 . TRBJ1-5 few
CASRATGLSGNTIYF TGTGCCAGCAGGGCTACAGGGCTCTCTGGAAACACCATATATTTT TRBV2 . TRBJ1-3 .
CSVAGGPASEQYF TGCAGCGTGGCGGGGGGACCCGCGTCCGAGCAGTACTTC TRBV29-1 TRBD2 TRBJ2-7 many
CASTTGRDRWETQYF TGTGCCAGCACCACGGGGCGGGACAGGTGGGAGACCCAGTACTTC TRBV7-2 TRBD1 TRBJ2-5 few
CASSPTSGRVTGELFF TGTGCCAGCAGTCCCACTAGCGGGAGGGTGACCGGGGAGCTGTTTTTT TRBV28 TRBD2 TRBJ2-2 few
CASSQRGAGSNEKLFF TGTGCCAGCAGCCAACGGGGGGCTGGGAGTAATGAAAAACTGTTTTTT TRBV3-1 . TRBJ1-4 few
CASSEDETGVYEQYF TGTGCCAGCAGTGAAGATGAGACAGGAGTATACGAGCAGTACTTC TRBV6-1 . TRBJ2-7 few
CASIGEGETQYF TGCGCCAGCATCGGGGAGGGGGAGACCCAGTACTTC TRBV5-1 TRBD2 TRBJ2-5 .
CSVEDAGAGDYEQYF TGCAGCGTTGAAGATGCGGGAGCGGGGGACTACGAGCAGTACTTC TRBV29-1 TRBD2 TRBJ2-7 .
CASSLFSGQGNQPQHF TGTGCCAGCAGCTTATTCTCGGGACAGGGCAATCAGCCCCAGCATTTT TRBV7-8 TRBD1 TRBJ1-5 few
CASSLGHSNSPLHF TGTGCCAGCAGCCTGGGACACTCTAATTCACCCCTCCACTTT TRBV7-3 . TRBJ1-6 .
CASSDPGYYEQYF TGTGCCAGCAGTGACCCAGGGTACTACGAGCAGTACTTC TRBV2 . TRBJ2-7 .
CASSSTRTSSSGELFF TGTGCCAGCAGCTCGACCAGGACTAGCAGCTCCGGGGAGCTGTTTTTT TRBV7-9 TRBD2 TRBJ2-2 .
CASSGDRVGVNTGELFF TGTGCCAGCAGTGGGGATCGGGTGGGGGTCAACACCGGGGAGCTGTTTTTT TRBV25-1 . TRBJ2-2 few